Shown below are 2 T cell receptor beta chains from a single sample sequenced in a study of blood T cell repertoires in COVID-19. The protocol was immunoSEQ multiplex PCR, while the TCRdb copy is restricted to in-frame clones and leaves out a portion. The table has approximately 150,000 clones, around 80% seen once; the top ten hold 5.2%. Specimen: PBMCs or T cells enriched from blood (not recorded which). These receptors originate from a man between 65 and 85 years old who had been exposed to COVID-19.

This sequence joins TRBV4-2 and TRBJ1-1; D gene uncertain. This CDR3 is built from 14 residues. Germline-derived CDR1 and CDR2 are LGHNA and YNFKEQ. Trimming took off 4 bases at V and 6 bases at J, with 15 bases between the two ends. DNA of the CDR3: TGTGCCAGCAGCCCCGAACGGGGTATCGCTGAAGCTTTCTTT. As protein: CASSPERGIAEAFF.

This chain links TRBV5-1 with TRBJ1-6, with 7 positions matching TRBD1. Per the germline V gene, CDR1 is SGHRS and CDR2 is YFSETQ. V lost 4 bases, J lost 7 bases, and 8 bases stayed unmatched. The CDR3 runs to 15 residues. The DNA for the CDR3 is TGCGCCAGCAGCCCTACCGGGACAGCAAATTCACCCCTCCACTTT. It encodes CASSPTGTANSPLHF.